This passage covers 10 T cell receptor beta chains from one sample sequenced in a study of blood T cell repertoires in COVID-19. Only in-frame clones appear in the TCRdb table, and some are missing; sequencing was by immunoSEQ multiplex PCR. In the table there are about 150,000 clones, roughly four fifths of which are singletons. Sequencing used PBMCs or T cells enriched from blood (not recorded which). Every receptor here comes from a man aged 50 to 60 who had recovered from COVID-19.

CDR3 DNA: TGTGCCAGCAGCTTAGGGGGGCAGGGTGTCACTGAAGCTTTCTTT. Protein sequence: CASSLGGQGVTEAFF. The chain joins TRBV7-9 to TRBJ1-1; D perhaps matches TRBD1 (6 bases). V lost 1 base to trimming and J lost 4 bases, with 13 bases between them. There are 15 residues in the CDR3. CDR1 SEHNR and CDR2 FQNEAQ come from the germline V gene (reference sequence).

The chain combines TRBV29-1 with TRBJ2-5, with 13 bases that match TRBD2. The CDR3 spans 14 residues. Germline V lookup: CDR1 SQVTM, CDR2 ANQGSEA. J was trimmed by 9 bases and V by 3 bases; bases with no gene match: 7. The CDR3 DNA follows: TGCAGCGTTGACCTCACTAGCGGGGGGGCCCCCCAGTACTTC. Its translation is CSVDLTSGGAPQYF. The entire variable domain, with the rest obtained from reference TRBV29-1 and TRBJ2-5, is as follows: SAVISQKPSRDICQRGTSLTIQCQVDSQVTMMFWYRQQPGQSLTLIATANQGSEATYESGFVIDKFPISRPNLTFSTLTVSNMSPEDSSIYLCSVDLTSGGAPQYFGPGTRLLVL.

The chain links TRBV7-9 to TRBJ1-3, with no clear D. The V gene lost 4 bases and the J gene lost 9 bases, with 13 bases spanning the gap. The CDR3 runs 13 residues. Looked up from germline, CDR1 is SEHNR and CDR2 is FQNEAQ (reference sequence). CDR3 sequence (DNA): TGTGCCAGCAGCTCGCCTGAGGATCGCACCATATATTTT. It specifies CASSSPEDRTIYF. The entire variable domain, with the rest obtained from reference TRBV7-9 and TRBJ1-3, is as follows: DTGVSQNPRHKITKRGQNVTFRCDPISEHNRLYWYRQTLGQGPEFLTYFQNEAQLEKSRLLSDRFSAERPKGSFSTLEIQRTEQGDSAMYLCASSSPEDRTIYFGEGSWLTVV.

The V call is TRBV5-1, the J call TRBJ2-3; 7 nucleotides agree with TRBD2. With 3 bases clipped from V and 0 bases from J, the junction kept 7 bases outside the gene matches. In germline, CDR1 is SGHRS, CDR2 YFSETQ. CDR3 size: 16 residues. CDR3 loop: CASSWWDYISTDTQYF. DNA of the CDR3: TGCGCCAGCAGCTGGTGGGACTACATTAGCACAGATACGCAGTATTTT.

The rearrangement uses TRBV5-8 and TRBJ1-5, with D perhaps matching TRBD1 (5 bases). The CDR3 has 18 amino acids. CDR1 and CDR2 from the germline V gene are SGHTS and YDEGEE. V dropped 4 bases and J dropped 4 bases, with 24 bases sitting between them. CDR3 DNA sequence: TGTGCCAGCAGCCCAAATGGGAGGAGCAGGGTTGGAAATCAGCCCCAGCATTTT. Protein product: CASSPNGRSRVGNQPQHF.

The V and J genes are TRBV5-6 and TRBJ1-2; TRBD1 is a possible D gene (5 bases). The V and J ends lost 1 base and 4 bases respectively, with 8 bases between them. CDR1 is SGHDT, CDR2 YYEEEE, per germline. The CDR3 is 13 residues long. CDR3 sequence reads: CASSLTGFYGYTF. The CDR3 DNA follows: TGTGCCAGCAGCTTGACAGGTTTCTATGGCTACACCTTC.

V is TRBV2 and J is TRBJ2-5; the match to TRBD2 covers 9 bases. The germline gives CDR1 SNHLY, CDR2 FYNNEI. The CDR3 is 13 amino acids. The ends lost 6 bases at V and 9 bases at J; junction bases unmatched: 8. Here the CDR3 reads CASRGSSGVAQYF. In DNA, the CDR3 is TGTGCCAGCAGGGGGTCTAGCGGGGTGGCCCAGTACTTC. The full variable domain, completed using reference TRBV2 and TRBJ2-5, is EPEVTQTPSHQVTQMGQEVILRCVPISNHLYFYWYRQILGQKVEFLVSFYNNEISEKSEIFDDQFSVERPDGSNFTLKIRSTKLEDSAMYFCASRGSSGVAQYFGPGTRLLVL.

CDR3 nucleotide sequence: TGTGCCAGCAGCCAGAGTATCCGGGACAGATACAATGAGCAGTTCTTC. Translating it yields CASSQSIRDRYNEQFF. V usage is TRBV4-2 and J usage is TRBJ2-1; the match to TRBD1 covers 7 bases. J lost 4 bases, V lost 3 bases, and 9 bases had no gene match. The CDR3 spans 16 residues. The germline CDR1 and CDR2 sequences are LGHNA and YNFKEQ.

The DNA for the CDR3 is TGTGCCAGCTCCCCCAGACAGCTCATGAACACTGAAGCTTTCTTT. This translates into CASSPRQLMNTEAFF. J is TRBJ1-1 and V is TRBV18, with D perhaps TRBD1 (5 bases). Between the trimmed V and J ends, which lost 6 bases and 0 bases, there was a span of 14 bases. The germline CDR1 and CDR2 sequences are KGHSH and LQKENI. This CDR3 is built from 15 residues.

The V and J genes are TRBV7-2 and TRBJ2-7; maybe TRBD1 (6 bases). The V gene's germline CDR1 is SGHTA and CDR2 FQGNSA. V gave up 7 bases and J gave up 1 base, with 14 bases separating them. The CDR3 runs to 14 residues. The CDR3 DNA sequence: TGTGCCAGCAAGGGGGAGAGAGCTTCCTACGAGCAGTACTTC. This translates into CASKGERASYEQYF.